Listed below are T cell receptor beta chains from one sample, sequenced in a study of shared clonotypes between healthy human individuals. Data came from immunoSEQ multiplex PCR; TCRdb stores just in-frame clones and leaves some out. This sample has 450,000 or so clones, with roughly four fifths found just once. The sequenced sample consisted of PBMCs. The receptors stem from a middle-aged woman in good health. Some clones in this sample may be carry-over from other donors' samples. The CDR3 runs from the conserved cysteine through the conserved F or W. The D gene is left open where the match is weak. The size entry is marked missing in some rows and otherwise reads once, few, many or a size class.

CDR3aa: CASSEGREFSNEQFF
CDR3nt: TGCGCCAGCAGTGAAGGGCGGGAGTTCAGCAATGAGCAGTTCTTC
d_gene: TRBD2
v_gene: TRBV10-2
abundance: NA
j_gene: TRBJ2-1

CDR3aa: CASRPSEGWQPQHF
CDR3nt: TGTGCCAGCAGACCCTCCGAGGGGTGGCAGCCCCAGCATTTT
d_gene: NA
v_gene: TRBV28
abundance: NA
j_gene: TRBJ1-5

CDR3aa: CASSSDRGYTGELFF
CDR3nt: TGTGCCAGCTCATCGGACAGGGGTTACACCGGGGAGCTGTTTTTT
d_gene: TRBD1
v_gene: TRBV18
abundance: once
j_gene: TRBJ2-2

CDR3aa: CASSLGSGRVNQPQHF
CDR3nt: TGTGCCAGCAGCCTCGGAAGCGGCAGGGTCAATCAGCCCCAGCATTTT
d_gene: NA
v_gene: TRBV5-4
abundance: NA
j_gene: TRBJ1-5

CDR3aa: CASSSGSLPEAFF
CDR3nt: TGTGCCAGCAGTTCGGGCAGTCTCCCTGAAGCTTTCTTT
d_gene: NA
v_gene: TRBV28
abundance: NA
j_gene: TRBJ1-1

CDR3aa: CASSQDADGNTEAFF
CDR3nt: TGCGCCAGCAGCCAAGATGCGGACGGGAACACTGAAGCTTTCTTT
d_gene: NA
v_gene: TRBV4-3
abundance: NA
j_gene: TRBJ1-1

CDR3aa: CASSSGTPGANVLTF
CDR3nt: TGTGCCAGCAGCTCCGGGACACCTGGGGCCAACGTCCTGACTTTC
d_gene: NA
v_gene: TRBV5-5
abundance: once
j_gene: TRBJ2-6

CDR3aa: CASSLAVGPETQYF
CDR3nt: TGCGCCAGCAGCTTGGCGGTGGGGCCCGAGACCCAGTACTTC
d_gene: NA
v_gene: TRBV5-1
abundance: NA
j_gene: TRBJ2-5

CDR3aa: CASSNSGLTYEQYF
CDR3nt: TGTGCCAGCAGCAATAGCGGGCTAACCTACGAGCAGTACTTC
d_gene: TRBD2
v_gene: TRBV11-2
abundance: NA
j_gene: TRBJ2-7

CDR3aa: CASSYRQAETQYF
CDR3nt: TGTGCCAGCAGTTACCGGCAGGCAGAGACCCAGTACTTC
d_gene: NA
v_gene: TRBV6-5
abundance: once
j_gene: TRBJ2-5

CDR3aa: CASSFTGDYGYTF
CDR3nt: TGTGCCAGCAGTTTTACCGGAGACTATGGCTACACCTTC
d_gene: NA
v_gene: TRBV27
abundance: few
j_gene: TRBJ1-2

CDR3aa: CASSASGSSYNEQFF
CDR3nt: TGCGCCAGCAGCGCTAGCGGTAGCTCCTACAATGAGCAGTTCTTC
d_gene: TRBD2
v_gene: TRBV5-1
abundance: NA
j_gene: TRBJ2-1

CDR3aa: CASSLSTGNAGSGNTIYF
CDR3nt: TGTGCCAGCAGTTTATCGACAGGGAATGCTGGCTCTGGAAACACCATATATTTT
d_gene: TRBD1
v_gene: TRBV28
abundance: once
j_gene: TRBJ1-3

CDR3aa: CASSEAPGLDTGELFF
CDR3nt: TGTGCCAGCAGTGAGGCGCCGGGACTCGACACCGGGGAGCTGTTTTTT
d_gene: NA
v_gene: TRBV6-1
abundance: NA
j_gene: TRBJ2-2